The 25 T cell receptor beta chains presented below share a single source sample, sequenced in a study of blood T cell repertoires in COVID-19. Assay: immunoSEQ multiplex PCR; the TCRdb copy retains only in-frame clones and omits some. The sample includes approximately 180,000 clones, 85% to 90% of them seen just once. The material sequenced was peripheral blood. All receptors come from a human donor in a cohort sampled during active COVID-19.

This clone was counted once. The CDR3 sequence is CASSLPDRRQETQYF. In DNA, the CDR3 is TGTGCCAGCAGCTTGCCGGACAGGCGGCAAGAGACCCAGTACTTC. This chain links TRBV5-6 with TRBJ2-5; 7 bases align to TRBD1. V was pared by 1 base and J by 2 bases, with 5 bases of the junction left unmatched. CDR1 and CDR2 from the germline V gene are SGHDT and YYEEEE. This CDR3 region has 15 residues. Supplemented by reference TRBV5-6 and TRBJ2-5, the full variable domain reads DAGVTQSPTHLIKTRGQQVTLRCSPKSGHDTVSWYQQALGQGPQFIFQYYEEEERQRGNFPDRFSGHQFPNYSSELNVNALLLGDSALYLCASSLPDRRQETQYFGPGTRLLVL.

The rearrangement joins TRBV7-2 to TRBJ2-7, with 13 bases fitting TRBD2. Trimming removed 3 bases from V and 0 bases from J; junction bases left unmatched: 11. CDR1 SGHTA and CDR2 FQGNSA come from the germline V gene. CDR3 length: 19 amino acids. The CDR3 loop reads CASSFGLAGVFKASYEQYF. The CDR3 DNA reads as TGTGCCAGCAGCTTCGGACTAGCGGGAGTATTTAAGGCCTCCTACGAGCAGTACTTC.

V gene TRBV10-3 combines with J gene TRBJ1-6; 7 bases are shared with TRBD1. With V trimmed by 3 bases and J by 8 bases, 4 bases remained unmatched. Germline CDR1 reads ENHRY; CDR2 reads SYGVKD. There are 14 residues in the CDR3. DNA of the CDR3: TGTGCCATCAGTGACCGGGACAGCCATTCACCCCTCCACTTT. Its protein is CAISDRDSHSPLHF.

The chain combines TRBV5-4 with TRBJ2-7, with 8 nucleotides matching TRBD1. After removal of 3 bases from V and 2 bases from J, the junction contained 7 bases not matched to a gene. The CDR3 is 15 amino acids. The germline CDR1 and CDR2 sequences are SGHNT and YYREEE (reference sequence). For the CDR3, the DNA is TGTGCCAGCAGCTCCACCGGGACAGGACCCTACGAGCAGTACTTC. This sequence encodes CASSSTGTGPYEQYF.

The rearrangement uses TRBV10-3 and TRBJ2-7; D uncertain. In germline, CDR1 is ENHRY, CDR2 SYGVKD. The ends were cut back, 7 bases at V and 6 bases at J, with 16 bases in the middle. The CDR3 runs to 13 residues. The CDR3 DNA is TGTGCCATCAACGGTCTATCCACGGGCGAGCAGTACTTC. It yields the protein CAINGLSTGEQYF.

This clone occurred a few times. CDR3 sequence reads: CASSQERNYGYTF. CDR3 in DNA: TGTGCCAGCAGCCAGGAGAGAAACTATGGCTACACCTTC. The J gene is TRBJ1-2, the V gene TRBV4-2; D is undetermined. The germline V gene has CDR1 LGHNA and CDR2 YNFKEQ. Trimming took off 3 bases at V and 2 bases at J, with 7 bases between the two ends. This CDR3 contains 13 residues.

The chain employs TRBV3-1 (or the pseudogene TRBV3-2) and TRBJ2-4; D may be TRBD1 (5 bases). V lost 0 bases and J 0 bases, leaving 9 bases between the germline ends. The length of the CDR3 is 16 residues. CDR1 is LGHDT, CDR2 YNNKEL, per germline (reference sequence). The CDR3, as DNA: TGTGCCAGCAGCCAAGAAGGGGTCTTAGCCAAAAACATTCAGTACTTC. Residues: CASSQEGVLAKNIQYF.

The chain links TRBV23-1 to TRBJ2-6; TRBD1 agrees at 11 bases. TRBV23-1 counts as an open reading frame of uncertain function. The CDR3 has 20 residues. V trimming: 4 bases; J trimming: 2 bases; junction bases outside the gene matches: 13. CDR3 bases: TGCGCCAGCAGTCGGAACTCCCGGACAGGGGGCGTAACTGGGGCCAACGTCCTGACTTTC. As protein: CASSRNSRTGGVTGANVLTF.

This clone was observed a single time. The rearrangement links TRBV6-4 to TRBJ2-1, with D perhaps TRBD1 (5 bases). Germline loops: CDR1 MRHNA, CDR2 SNTAGT. V shed 3 bases and J shed 2 bases, with 11 bases lying between them. There are 15 residues in the CDR3. CDR3: CASSESEGAYNEQFF. In nucleotides, the CDR3 is TGTGCCAGCAGTGAAAGTGAAGGGGCCTACAATGAGCAGTTCTTC.

The V call is TRBV3-1 (or the pseudogene TRBV3-2), the J call TRBJ1-2, with D perhaps TRBD1 (6 bases). Trimming left V 5 bases short and J 2 bases short, with 15 bases between. This CDR3 has 15 residues. Germline V CDR1 and CDR2: LGHDT, YNNKEL (reference sequence). The CDR3 sequence: CASSAVGGGNYGYTF. CDR3 in DNA: TGTGCCAGCAGCGCGGTAGGGGGTGGGAACTATGGCTACACCTTC.

The rearrangement uses TRBV5-4 and TRBJ2-7, with no clear D. V shed 4 bases and J shed 1 base, with 12 bases lying between them. From germline, CDR1 is SGHNT and CDR2 YYREEE (reference sequence). This CDR3 is 14 amino acids long. CDR3: CASSELTHSYEQYF. DNA of the CDR3: TGTGCCAGCAGCGAGCTTACCCATTCCTACGAGCAGTACTTC.

The V and J genes are TRBV6-7 and TRBJ1-5; weak D call: TRBD1 (5 bases). TRBV6-7 carries the ORF label, with uncertain function. The CDR3 totals 15 residues. Deletions cut 4 bases from V and 6 bases from J, with 16 bases between. CDR3 nucleotides: TGTGCCAGCAGTTCCATGGACCTGGGGGGTCAGCCCCAGCATTTT. This gives the protein CASSSMDLGGQPQHF.

The J gene is TRBJ2-1, the V gene TRBV11-2; no clear D gene. This CDR3 contains 13 residues. Germline V gives CDR1 SGHAT, CDR2 FQNNGV. V lost 0 bases to trimming and J lost 9 bases, with 9 bases between them. The CDR3 DNA follows: TGTGCCAGCAGCTTAGATCAGGCTCGTGAGCAGTTCTTC. Its translation: CASSLDQAREQFF.

This chain connects TRBV18 to TRBJ1-1; 7 bases line up with TRBD1. V lost 6 bases and J lost 4; bases outside the gene matches: 8. Per germline, CDR1 KGHSH and CDR2 LQKENI. The CDR3 extends over 14 amino acids. CDR3 sequence (DNA): TGTGCCAGCTCGCCCCGACAGGGTCCCACTGAAGCTTTCTTT. Residues: CASSPRQGPTEAFF.

This chain links TRBV6-5 with TRBJ2-3, with TRBD2 identical over 9 bases. CDR3 length: 15 residues. Germline values: CDR1 MNHEY, CDR2 SVGAGI. V was clipped by 8 bases and J by 0 bases; unmatched bases: 6. The DNA of the CDR3 is TGTGCCAGCGCAACTAGCGGGTCGAGCACAGATACGCAGTATTTT. Translating it yields CASATSGSSTDTQYF.

The V and J genes are TRBV27 and TRBJ2-7; tentative D call: TRBD2 (5 bases). This CDR3 is 15 amino acids long. Trimming left V 6 bases short and J 1 base short, with 16 bases between. Germline V gives CDR1 MNHEY, CDR2 SMNVEV (reference sequence). CDR3 nucleotide sequence: TGTGCCAGCAGCCGTCGTCTCGGGGAATCCTACGAGCAGTACTTC. This sequence encodes CASSRRLGESYEQYF.

The V gene is TRBV5-1, the J gene TRBJ2-6, with D possibly being TRBD2 (7 bases). This CDR3 is built from 16 residues. V lost 2 bases and J lost 2, with 11 bases in between. Germline lookup yields CDR1 SGHRS and CDR2 YFSETQ. CDR3 loop: CASSLGEGAGANVLTF. CDR3 nucleotides: TGCGCCAGCAGCTTAGGGGAGGGGGCTGGGGCCAACGTCCTGACTTTC.

The chain carries TRBV7-8 and TRBJ2-7; TRBD2 is a possible D gene (6 bases). V was clipped by 5 bases and J by 3 bases, with 14 bases between them. This CDR3 is 14 amino acids long. CDR1 and CDR2 from the germline V gene are SGHVS and FQNEAQ. CDR3 nucleotide sequence: TGTGCCAGCAGCCCCTTCGGGAGTGACTACGAGCAGTACTTC. Its translation is CASSPFGSDYEQYF.

This chain uses TRBV6-5 with TRBJ2-1; D remains ambiguous. Germline CDR1 and CDR2: MNHEY and SVGAGI. Trimming took 2 bases from V and 1 from J, leaving 12 bases between them. The CDR3 length is 16 residues. The CDR3: CASSYGESSSYNEQFF. CDR3 sequence (DNA): TGTGCCAGCAGTTACGGAGAAAGCTCGTCCTACAATGAGCAGTTCTTC.

V and J are TRBV6-2 or TRBV6-3 and TRBJ2-3; 13 bases are a match to TRBD2. The CDR3 contains 21 residues. Unmatched junction bases numbered 14, after V lost 2 bases and J lost 0 bases. Germline V CDR1 and CDR2: MNHEY, SVGEGT. CDR3: CASSYRRSTSGRIPSTDTQYF. CDR3 coding DNA: TGTGCCAGCAGTTACCGTCGATCGACTAGCGGGAGGATCCCTAGCACAGATACGCAGTATTTT.

The chain combines TRBV10-1 with TRBJ2-1; 7 bases agree with TRBD2. V shed 0 bases and J 1 base; nucleotides not matched to a gene: 3. Germline CDR1 WNHNN, CDR2 SYGVQD (reference sequence). This CDR3 contains 16 residues. The CDR3 bases are TGCGCCAGCAGTGAGTCCCCGGGAGGTTCCTACAATGAGCAGTTCTTC. Amino acid sequence: CASSESPGGSYNEQFF.

V usage is TRBV6-2 or TRBV6-3 and J usage is TRBJ1-6, with D possibly matching TRBD1 (5 bases). This CDR3 has 17 residues. Germline V gene data show CDR1 as MNHEY and CDR2 as SVGEGT. V was shortened by 5 bases and J by 7 bases, with 21 bases between the two germline ends. The CDR3 coding sequence is TGTGCCAGCAGTCCCCGGGACCGGCATGGGGGGAATTCACCCCTCCACTTT. Translation gives CASSPRDRHGGNSPLHF.

This sequence joins TRBV7-8 and TRBJ2-1; D possibly corresponds to TRBD1 (6 bases). The CDR3 is 12 amino acids. Germline V gives CDR1 SGHVS, CDR2 FQNEAQ. Trimming stripped 5 bases from V and 14 bases from J, with 16 bases between. The CDR3 sequence is CASSHYRDTKFF. As DNA, the CDR3 is TGTGCCAGCAGCCACTACCGGGACACGAAGTTCTTC. Using reference TRBV7-8 and TRBJ2-1 for the parts outside the CDR3, the full variable domain is GAGVSQSPRYKVAKRGQDVALRCDPISGHVSLFWYQQALGQGPEFLTYFQNEAQLDKSGLPSDRFFAERPEGSVSTLKIQRTQQEDSAVYLCASSHYRDTKFFGPGTRLTVL.

The rearrangement uses TRBV7-2 and TRBJ1-1, with 7 bases that match TRBD1. This CDR3 has 15 amino acids. Germline V lookup: CDR1 SGHTA, CDR2 FQGNSA. V gave up 2 bases and J gave up 6 bases; unmatched junction bases: 9. CDR3 coding DNA: TGTGCCAGCAGCTTACGGCAGGGGGTCAAAGCTGAAGCTTTCTTT. It specifies CASSLRQGVKAEAFF.

This chain links TRBV28 with TRBJ1-2, with D unclear. V was cut by 5 bases and J by 2 bases, with 6 bases left in between. The CDR3 totals 12 residues. Germline values: CDR1 MDHEN, CDR2 SYDVKM. CDR3 amino acids: CASSTQNYGYTF. The DNA for the CDR3 is TGTGCCAGCAGTACACAAAACTATGGCTACACCTTC.